This TCR beta chain was sequenced for a study of identical twins. Notes on the study in general: The authors noted that invariant MAIT and iNKT cells could partly confound zero-insertion analyses.

TCRdb re-called the 5' RACE reads through MiXCR, storing one row per CDR3 protein. The sample has approximately 630,000 distinct CDR3 sequences, just over 7% seen once. Details on this clonotype: Its antigen is undetermined.

With V trimmed by 0 bases and J by 2 bases, 10 bases remained unmatched. Germline V lookup: CDR1 SGHRS, CDR2 YFSETQ. This CDR3 region has 18 residues. These sequences were also reported in another study, on yellow fever vaccine responses in identical twins.

The sample taken for sequencing was PBMCs. The gene calls are TRBV5-1 and TRBJ2-5, with TRBD1 matching over 10 bases. The sequence was obtained from a woman aged 18-29 years in good health. The CDR3 DNA reads TGCGCCAGCAGCTTGGTGGACCTCGGGACAGGGGAACAAGAGACCCAGTACTTC. Its translation is CASSLVDLGTGEQETQYF.